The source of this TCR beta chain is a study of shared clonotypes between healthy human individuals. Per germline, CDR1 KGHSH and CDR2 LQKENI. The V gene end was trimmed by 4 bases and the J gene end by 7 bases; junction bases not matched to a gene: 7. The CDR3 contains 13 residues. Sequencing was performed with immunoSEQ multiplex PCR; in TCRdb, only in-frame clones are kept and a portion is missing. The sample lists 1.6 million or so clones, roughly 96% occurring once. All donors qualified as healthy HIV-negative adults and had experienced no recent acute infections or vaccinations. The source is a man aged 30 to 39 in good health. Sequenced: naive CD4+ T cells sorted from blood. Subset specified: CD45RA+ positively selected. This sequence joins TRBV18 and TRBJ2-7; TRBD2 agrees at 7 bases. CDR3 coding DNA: TGTGCCAGCTCACAAACGGGAGGATGGGAGCAGTACTTC. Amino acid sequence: CASSQTGGWEQYF. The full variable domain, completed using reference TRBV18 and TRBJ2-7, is NAGVMQNPRHLVRRRGQEARLRCSPMKGHSHVYWYRQLPEEGLKFMVYLQKENIIDESGMPKERFSAEFPKEGPSILRIQQVVRGDSAAYFCASSQTGGWEQYFGPGTRLTVT.